Listed below are T cell receptor beta chains from one sample, sequenced in a study of beta chain features in type 1 diabetes. Measured with immunoSEQ multiplex PCR; TCRdb has only the in-frame clones, and not every one. Counted here are 200,000 to 250,000 clones, over 9.5% occurring once; the ten biggest clones make up approximately 0.035%. The material sequenced was naive CD4+ T cells from blood. The receptors here all came from a woman in her late teens or twenties in good health. Each CDR3 is given without its conserved first and last residue.

J gene | CDR3 length | V gene | CDR3 protein
TRBJ2-7 | 12 | TRBV7-2 | ASSFEQAHYEQY
TRBJ2-7 | 13 | TRBV6-1 | ASKDRTGGSYEQY
TRBJ2-3 | 11 | TRBV7-2 | ARSRVVTDTQY
TRBJ2-7 | 8 | TRBV2 | ASSANEQY
TRBJ1-3 | 13 | TRBV30 | ACSGSGGGGNTIY
TRBJ2-2 | 11 | TRBV2 | ASTPGYTGELF
TRBJ1-2 | 12 | TRBV5-1 | ASSLEPGNYGYT
TRBJ2-2 | 14 | TRBV18 | ASSPMTGEYTGELF
TRBJ2-7 | 12 | TRBV9 | ASSVSTSTYEQY
TRBJ2-3 | 14 | TRBV7-2 | ASSTLSGAPTDTQY
TRBJ1-4 | 13 | TRBV30 | AWTRGGTGNEKLF
TRBJ2-3 | 13 | TRBV29-1 | SGVRGLGGSDTQY
TRBJ2-2 | 13 | TRBV9 | ASSGGTVTGGELF
TRBJ2-1 | 13 | TRBV9 | ASSEIGGSYNEQF
TRBJ2-2 | 13 | TRBV30 | AWSATSGSFGELF
TRBJ2-3 | 12 | TRBV30 | AWSSVVSTDTQY
TRBJ1-4 | 10 | TRBV11-2 | ASSPAGPQLF
TRBJ2-1 | 12 | TRBV18 | ASSPGGSYNEQF
TRBJ2-1 | 13 | TRBV2 | ASSSSGGHYNEQF
TRBJ2-7 | 17 | TRBV4-1 | ASSPKPGLAGGSSYEQY
TRBJ2-1 | 11 | TRBV18 | ASSPSSQGEQF
TRBJ2-7 | 12 | TRBV6-6 | ASSARDRAHEQY
TRBJ2-1 | 12 | TRBV11-1 | ASSQRWSVGEQF
TRBJ2-7 | 11 | TRBV5-6 | ASSLQVAYEQY
TRBJ2-1 | 9 | TRBV19 | ASSLIGEQF
TRBJ2-4 | 11 | TRBV27 | ASSLSTRGIQY
TRBJ2-1 | 14 | TRBV18 | ASSPPDRGWGNEQF
TRBJ2-7 | 11 | TRBV5-6 | ASSALQGYEQY
TRBJ1-1 | 15 | TRBV27 | DKPDSPSHGGSTEAF
TRBJ1-5 | 11 | TRBV27 | ASSLQGNQPQH
TRBJ2-1 | 11 | TRBV10-3 | ATRSSGGHEQF
TRBJ2-3 | 13 | TRBV7-7 | ASSLGRRSTDTQY
TRBJ2-7 | 14 | TRBV6-5 | ASSYSTRDRGYEQY
TRBJ2-1 | 13 | TRBV5-4 | ASSTRTSGNNEQF
TRBJ2-1 | 17 | TRBV12-5 | ASGLVRYSRTGGYNEQF
TRBJ1-4 | 14 | TRBV4-1 | ASSAEGGAVGEKLF
TRBJ1-5 | 14 | TRBV5-4 | ASSLWTGWYYQPQH
TRBJ2-3 | 11 | TRBV6-1 | ASSLAGGNTQY
TRBJ1-2 | 11 | TRBV29-1 | SVEEGAGYGYT
TRBJ1-3 | 13 | TRBV18 | ASSPAQASGNTIY
TRBJ1-1 | 12 | TRBV6-1 | ASSRDRDVPEAF
TRBJ2-7 | 12 | TRBV30 | AWSPLDRVHEQY
TRBJ2-3 | 16 | TRBV7-9 | ASSFGLGGAESTDTQY
TRBJ2-3 | 12 | TRBV30 | AWSVSGLSDTQY
TRBJ2-7 | 9 | TRBV28 | ASRGVYEQY
TRBJ2-5 | 13 | TRBV30 | AWNRGGRSQETQY
TRBJ2-2 | 15 | TRBV5-1 | ASSFSRTGALTGELF
TRBJ1-2 | 11 | TRBV5-6 | ASSFRQVYGYT
TRBJ2-1 | 13 | TRBV18 | ASSPGLAGVGEQF
TRBJ1-4 | 13 | TRBV9 | ASSGRRGPNEKLF
TRBJ2-5 | 13 | TRBV9 | ASSAGQGARETQY
TRBJ1-1 | 12 | TRBV5-1 | ASSLVQMNTEAF
TRBJ2-1 | 12 | TRBV7-2 | ASSFLAGGGEQF
TRBJ1-5 | 12 | TRBV7-2 | ASSDGRESQPQH
TRBJ1-5 | 11 | TRBV2 | ASRAYSNQPQH